This T cell receptor (beta chain) was captured in a study of cytomegalovirus exposure and HLA in healthy donors. Points from the study as a whole: Under in vitro conditions, three CMV-associated chains were confirmed as specific for CMV antigens. One later analysis, an examination of the 120 validation repertoires, found that first-cohort TCR clusters tended to co-occur in them. Accounts indicate the classifier identified cytomegalovirus status with strong specificity and sensitivity.

Only in-frame clones appear in the TCRdb table, and some are missing; sequencing was by immunoSEQ multiplex PCR. Of some 170,000 clones detected, roughly nine tenths appear once; the ten largest clones hold roughly 2.6%. Comments on this clone: Its target is unknown.

V was trimmed by 1 base and J by 2 bases, leaving 9 bases between them. CDR1 SEHNR and CDR2 FQNEAQ come from the germline V gene (reference sequence). The CDR3 sequence is 15 residues long. The donors were part of the validation cohort of 95 to 150 subjects. That cohort was separate from the first cohort, which comprised 666 subjects. The V gene is TRBV7-9, the J gene TRBJ1-5; D might be TRBD1 (6 bases). The sequence was obtained from a man younger than 30 in good health and CMV-seropositive. The source material was PBMCs. Written as DNA, the CDR3 is TGTGCCAGCAGCTTAGACAGGGTAGGCAATCAGCCCCAGCATTTT. Translation gives CASSLDRVGNQPQHF.